This record concerns one T cell receptor beta chain sequence. This entry comes from a study of blood T cell repertoires in COVID-19. V lost 4 bases to trimming and J lost 3 bases, with 11 bases between them. This CDR3 has 13 amino acids. Germline values: CDR1 SGHDT, CDR2 YYEEEE. Measured with immunoSEQ multiplex PCR; TCRdb has only the in-frame clones, and not every one. The table has 250,000 to 350,000 clones, 70% to 85% seen once; the top ten hold more than 1.2%. This TCR was sampled from a human donor with COVID-19, enrolled during active disease. The donor label of this sample is uncertain. The J gene is TRBJ2-7, the V gene TRBV5-6; weak D call: TRBD2 (6 bases). The sample comprised peripheral blood. The CDR3 DNA sequence: TGTGCCAGCAGCACCCTCGGGAGCTACGAGCAGTACTTC. Translating it yields CASSTLGSYEQYF.